This entry describes one T cell receptor beta chain. Its antigen is still unknown. In germline, CDR1 is SGHRS, CDR2 YFSETQ. The CDR3 length is 13 residues. The record originates from a study of CXCR3-negative and CXCR3-positive naive CD8 T cells. Whole-study results and caveats: Similar TRBV-TRBJ usage was seen in naive cells (both CXCR3-negative and CXCR3-positive), but memory cells differed. Comparison of naive cells showed more hydrophobic TRB CDR3s in CXCR3-positive than in CXCR3-negative naive cells.

5' RACE with UMI labels generated the TRB cDNA libraries. For each CDR3 protein, TCRdb gives one entry from its re-call of the 5' RACE reads, without DNA. The sample has about 89,000 distinct CDR3 sequences; the top ten hold roughly 0.48%. The chain is built from TRBV5-1 and TRBJ2-7; TCRdb's D gene call, TRBD1, goes unchecked for lack of DNA. The source is a human donor in good health. Some clones in this sample may be carry-over from other donors' samples. Sequencing input: naive CXCR3+ CD8+ T cells from blood. The subset here: CD45RO-CCR7+CD27+CD95- naive CD8+ T cells expressing CXCR3 (TNR3+). The CDR3 is CASSLTGTYEQYF.